This is a list of T cell receptor beta chains from one sample in a study of T-cell reconstitution after alpha-beta-depleted transplantation in children. TCRdb used MiXCR to reprocess the PCR reads, holding one entry per CDR3 protein. The table shows 640,000 or so distinct CDR3 sequences, with roughly 17% occurring only once. Sequencing used PBMCs from the stem cell graft donor, obtained from the stem cell graft. These receptors originate from a human donor who donated a stem cell graft to a child with acute myeloid leukemia. Each CDR3 is given with its conserved first and last residue. Fields, in order: V gene, CDR3 length, clone size, J gene, D gene, CDR3 DNA, CDR3 protein. The D gene is left open where the match is weak. Some rows have no size entry. The others give once, few or many, or a class for an expanded clone.

TRBV12-3/TRBV12-4,16,NA,TRBJ2-7,NA,TGTGCCAGCAGCCCTTCGGGACCCTCCTTTCCCTACGAGCAGTACTTC,CASSPSGPSFPYEQYF
TRBV7-3,14,NA,TRBJ2-3,TRBD1,TGTGCCAGCAGCCGGACAGGGGGCGTGGATACGCAGTATTTT,CASSRTGGVDTQYF
TRBV20-1,14,many,TRBJ1-3,NA,TGCAGTGCTAGAGCTGGGGCGAGGGGAAACACCATATATTTT,CSARAGARGNTIYF
TRBV20-1,15,NA,TRBJ2-3,TRBD1,TGCAGTGCTAGACTTACCGGGACAGTCGCAGATACGCAGTATTTT,CSARLTGTVADTQYF
TRBV20-1,15,few,TRBJ2-1,NA,TGCAGTGCTAGAGGTAGCTATTCATCCCCTCATGAGCAGTTCTTC,CSARGSYSSPHEQFF
TRBV4-3,15,NA,TRBJ2-2,NA,TGCGCCAGCAGCCCTTATAGGGGGGCGAGCGGGGAGCTGTTTTTT,CASSPYRGASGELFF
TRBV20-1,15,few,TRBJ2-7,TRBD1,TGCAGTGCCCATGACAGGGTGCTGGGTCGCTACGAGCAGTACTTC,CSAHDRVLGRYEQYF
TRBV12-3/TRBV12-4,14,many,TRBJ2-2,NA,TGTGCCAGCACCACAGCGTCCAACACCGGGGAGCTGTTTTTT,CASTTASNTGELFF
TRBV10-3,16,few,TRBJ2-7,NA,TGTGCCATCAGTTTGCTCGAGGAAAAAAATTACTACGAGCAGTACTTC,CAISLLEEKNYYEQYF
TRBV4-1,13,NA,TRBJ2-4,NA,TGCGCCAGCAGTCTTAGCCTGGGGGGCATTCAGTACTTC,CASSLSLGGIQYF
TRBV12-3/TRBV12-4,15,NA,TRBJ2-3,NA,TGTGCCAGCAGTTTCCTGGGGTCCGAGCCAGATACGCAGTATTTT,CASSFLGSEPDTQYF
TRBV20-1,13,many,TRBJ2-3,NA,TGCAGTGCTTTCGGGTCTAGCACAGATACGCAGTATTTT,CSAFGSSTDTQYF
TRBV6-6,12,many,TRBJ2-7,NA,TGTGCCAGCAACGGGGTCTCCTACGAGCAGTACTTC,CASNGVSYEQYF
TRBV5-1,16,NA,TRBJ2-1,TRBD2,TGCGCCAGCAGCCCGACGAGCGGGGGAAATCACAATGAGCAGTTCTTC,CASSPTSGGNHNEQFF
TRBV20-1,16,many,TRBJ2-3,NA,TGCAGTGCTAGAGAGGGCGAGCGGTTACGCACAGATACGCAGTATTTT,CSAREGERLRTDTQYF
TRBV12-3/TRBV12-4,15,NA,TRBJ1-3,NA,TGTGCCACCCGAGGGGTCGGGAGCTCTGGAAACACCATATATTTT,CATRGVGSSGNTIYF
TRBV20-1,18,NA,TRBJ2-5,TRBD2,TGCACCGGGACTAGCGGGGGCCCCTATTCCGGTTCCGGTATGACCCAGTACTTC,CTGTSGGPYSGSGMTQYF
TRBV30,13,few,TRBJ1-6,TRBD1,TGTGCCTGGAGTGTACAGGGGAATTCACCCCTCCACTTT,CAWSVQGNSPLHF
TRBV15,15,NA,TRBJ2-2,TRBD1,TGTGCCACCAGCAGCGGCAGGGGGAAAGCCGGGGAGCTGTTTTTT,CATSSGRGKAGELFF
TRBV12-3/TRBV12-4,14,NA,TRBJ1-2,TRBD1,TGTGCCAGCAGCCGCGGACAGGGTGAAGTTGGCTACACCTTC,CASSRGQGEVGYTF
TRBV20-1,13,many,TRBJ2-7,NA,TGCAGTGCTAGAGGCAGGGGGGACTACGAGCAGTACTTC,CSARGRGDYEQYF
TRBV9,12,few,TRBJ2-7,NA,TGTGCCAGCAGCGCACTGGGGGGCGAGCAGTACTTC,CASSALGGEQYF
TRBV10-1,15,NA,TRBJ1-3,NA,TGCGCCAGCAGTCTCACCAGGACCTCTGGAAACACCATATATTTT,CASSLTRTSGNTIYF
TRBV10-3,12,many,TRBJ2-5,NA,TGTGCCATCAGTGGGGGTTGGGGGACCCAGTACTTC,CAISGGWGTQYF
TRBV28,16,NA,TRBJ2-3,TRBD1,TGTGCCAGCAGTTTCACGGGACAGGGGGCGACACATACGCAGTATTTT,CASSFTGQGATHTQYF
TRBV7-2,15,NA,TRBJ2-1,TRBD2,TGTGCCAGCAGCTTACTAGCGGAGACGTACAATGAGCAGTTCTTC,CASSLLAETYNEQFF
TRBV7-9,16,few,TRBJ2-3,NA,TGTGCCAGCAGCTTATCAACCGCGAGAGACGTGGATACGCAGTATTTT,CASSLSTARDVDTQYF
TRBV6-5,14,NA,TRBJ1-1,NA,TGTGCCAGCGAGGGCCGTGGGGAGAGCACTGAAGCTTTCTTT,CASEGRGESTEAFF
TRBV18,15,few,TRBJ1-2,NA,TGTGCCAGCTCATACGTCCCGGGAGCTAACTATGGCTACACCTTC,CASSYVPGANYGYTF
TRBV14,16,NA,TRBJ2-1,NA,TGTGCCAGCAGCCAAGATGTAGCGCGATACTACAATGAGCAGTTCTTC,CASSQDVARYYNEQFF
TRBV20-1,16,many,TRBJ2-3,NA,TGCAGTGGTGGGCGATTTTACGGGGGCCCTCGGGATACGCAGTATTTT,CSGGRFYGGPRDTQYF
TRBV14,17,NA,TRBJ1-6,NA,TGTGCCAGCAGGGCTATTCAGAACAAATACTATAATTCACCCCTCCACTTT,CASRAIQNKYYNSPLHF
TRBV20-1,11,NA,TRBJ2-1,NA,TGCAGTGCTATGGGGAGGAATGAGCAGTTCTTC,CSAMGRNEQFF
TRBV27,14,few,TRBJ2-1,NA,TGTGCCAGCTGCCCTATTAGCTCCTACAATGAGCAGTTCTTC,CASCPISSYNEQFF
TRBV20-1,14,few,TRBJ1-5,NA,TGCAGTGCTAGAGACCAGTCGGACAGCGGACCCCAGCATTTT,CSARDQSDSGPQHF
TRBV24-1,16,NA,TRBJ2-3,TRBD2,TGTGCCACCAGTGAAGGTATAGCGGGGAGCACAGATACGCAGTATTTT,CATSEGIAGSTDTQYF
TRBV5-1,14,few,TRBJ1-6,NA,TGCGCCAGCAGCGATAGGCCTCGGGATTCACCCCTCCACTTT,CASSDRPRDSPLHF
TRBV6-1,11,many,TRBJ2-3,NA,TGTGCCAGCCTCATGGGGGATACGCAGTATTTT,CASLMGDTQYF
TRBV5-1,14,many,TRBJ2-1,NA,TGCGCCAGCAGCTTGGGGCCGTCCTACAATGAGCAGTTCTTC,CASSLGPSYNEQFF
TRBV12-3/TRBV12-4,16,few,TRBJ2-4,NA,TGTGCCAGCAGTCCTCGGTACACCGTAGCCAAAAACATTCAGTACTTC,CASSPRYTVAKNIQYF
TRBV29-1,13,many,TRBJ2-1,NA,TGCAGCGTTGGAAAGGCCTCCTACAATGAGCAGTTCTTC,CSVGKASYNEQFF
TRBV20-1,17,NA,TRBJ1-5,TRBD1,TGCAGTGCTATTCCATCCCCCGGACAGGGGGCAAGGAAGCCCCAGCATTTT,CSAIPSPGQGARKPQHF
TRBV29-1,13,many,TRBJ2-3,NA,TGCAGCGTTGACAGGGGACGAACAGATACGCAGTATTTT,CSVDRGRTDTQYF
TRBV29-1,12,many,TRBJ2-7,NA,TGCAGCGTTGGGACGGTCTCCTACGAGCAGTACTTC,CSVGTVSYEQYF
TRBV5-6,16,many,TRBJ2-1,TRBD2,TGTGCCAGCAGCTTACGATTAGCGGGGGGGCCGAATGAGCAGTTCTTC,CASSLRLAGGPNEQFF
TRBV6-1,15,few,TRBJ1-4,NA,TGTGCCAGCAGTGCAAGCCAGGCGGTTAATGAAAAACTGTTTTTT,CASSASQAVNEKLFF
TRBV12-3/TRBV12-4,15,many,TRBJ2-7,NA,TGTGCCAGCAGTTTAGAGGCGGGGTTGCCTCTCGAGCAGTACTTC,CASSLEAGLPLEQYF
TRBV12-3/TRBV12-4,18,NA,TRBJ1-3,NA,TGTGCCAGCAGTTTTTACCGACCGTACAGGGCCGATGGAAACACCATATATTTT,CASSFYRPYRADGNTIYF
TRBV29-1,12,many,TRBJ1-1,NA,TGCAGCGGGGGACATGTGAACACTGAAGCTTTCTTT,CSGGHVNTEAFF
TRBV7-2,14,many,TRBJ1-2,NA,TGTGCCAGCAGCTCTCAGGGTGGCCCCTATGGCTACACCTTC,CASSSQGGPYGYTF